What follows is one TCR beta chain and its context. No antigen is known for it. It has no much larger one-base neighbor in the sample; base qualities were not kept. The germline V gene (reference sequence) gives CDR1 as SGHNT and CDR2 as YYREEE. The CDR3 runs 14 amino acids, cysteine and phenylalanine included. Only CDR3 DNA remains: 42 bases, in frame from the first base. Clipping removes 0 bases from V and 4 bases from J, with 3 as the unmatched junction base count. The data were obtained in a study of blood T cell repertoires in COVID-19 (dated by TCRdb to between 2020 and 2021). Describing the broader study: Samples covering the acute and convalescent phases of COVID-19 were provided by collaborators in the United States, Italy and Spain. The material from the prospective study consisted of cDNA or gDNA derived from T cells, B-cell-depleted T cells, or PBMCs. Deeply sampled blood TCRbeta repertoires from subjects exposed to, actively infected with, or recovered from COVID-19 were included in the dataset. The repertoires were made available in a free public database intended to serve as a resource for research on the immune response to SARS-CoV-2. The samples were drawn from two sources: the first 160 participants of the ongoing ImmuneRACE study, and 1,000 to 1,500 subjects contributed by 6 global collaborators. Sample metadata almost always included a de-identified subject ID, COVID-19 status, age in years and sex. HLA class I and class II types, where available, came from metadata supplied by the sample provider rather than from assay-based typing.

The immunoSEQ Assay, a bias-controlled multiplex PCR, was used to amplify TCRbeta CDR3 regions from genomic DNA. In the authors' own workflow: The number of nucleated cells in each sample was estimated by amplification of reference gene primers within the assay. Sequence reads were collapsed and filtered to measure the absolute abundance of every unique TCRbeta CDR3 rearrangement. For each sample, productive Simpson clonality was calculated as the square root of Simpson's diversity index across productive rearrangements. Sourced from immuneACCESS, this table was stored by TCRdb with only in-frame sequences that have V and J called. A share of the clones is absent; for the studies checked, an unresolved V gene accounts for under half, and the remainder has no known explanation. V and J calls plus clone size are reproduced from that table; the DNA served to infer D and trimming. The sample table contains some 110,000 clones; only one count was recorded for 86% of them. The ten largest clonotypes hold 7.9% of the sample.

Here is what the overall study found, with its caveats: The amount of clinical and demographic metadata varied by source and participant and was provided uncurated.

Another Seattle source contributed samples from volunteer blood donors who had recovered from COVID-19. Whole blood was collected in K2EDTA tubes by collaborating institutions according to the institutions' own protocols. For TCRbeta analysis, collaborators shipped samples as frozen whole blood, isolated PBMCs, or DNA extracted from either of those sample types. The origin of this receptor is a man between 65 and 85 years old who had recovered from COVID-19. The rearrangement joined TRBV5-4 to TRBJ1-2, and TRBD1 matches 7 of the central bases. The sequenced material came from peripheral blood. The DNA is TGTGCCAGCAGCTTGGCACAGGGGAGCTATGGCTACACCTTC. Its protein is CASSLAQGSYGYTF.